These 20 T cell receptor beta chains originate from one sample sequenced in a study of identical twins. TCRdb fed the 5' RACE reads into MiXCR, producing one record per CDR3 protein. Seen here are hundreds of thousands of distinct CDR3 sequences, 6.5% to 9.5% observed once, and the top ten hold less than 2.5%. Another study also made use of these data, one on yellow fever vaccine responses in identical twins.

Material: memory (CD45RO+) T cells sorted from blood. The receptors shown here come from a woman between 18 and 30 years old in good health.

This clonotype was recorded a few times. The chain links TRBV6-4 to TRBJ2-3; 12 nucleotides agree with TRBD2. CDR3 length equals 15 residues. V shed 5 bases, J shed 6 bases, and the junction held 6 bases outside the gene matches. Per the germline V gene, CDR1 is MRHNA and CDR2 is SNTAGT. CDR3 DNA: TGTGCCAGCAGTCCGACTAGCGGGAGTATGGATACGCAGTATTTT. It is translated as CASSPTSGSMDTQYF.

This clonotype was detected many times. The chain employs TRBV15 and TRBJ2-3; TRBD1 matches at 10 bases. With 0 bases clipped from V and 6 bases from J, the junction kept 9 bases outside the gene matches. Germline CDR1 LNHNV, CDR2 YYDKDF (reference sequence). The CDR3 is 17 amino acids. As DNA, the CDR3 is TGTGCCACCAGCAGAGATTATTTGAGACAGGGGGCCGATACGCAGTATTTT. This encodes CATSRDYLRQGADTQYF.

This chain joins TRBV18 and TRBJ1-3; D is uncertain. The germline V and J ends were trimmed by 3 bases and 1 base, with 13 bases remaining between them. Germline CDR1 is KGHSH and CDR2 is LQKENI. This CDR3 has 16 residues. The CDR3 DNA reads TGTGCCAGCTCACCGGGAGAGAGGGCTTCTGGAAACACCATATATTTT. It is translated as CASSPGERASGNTIYF.

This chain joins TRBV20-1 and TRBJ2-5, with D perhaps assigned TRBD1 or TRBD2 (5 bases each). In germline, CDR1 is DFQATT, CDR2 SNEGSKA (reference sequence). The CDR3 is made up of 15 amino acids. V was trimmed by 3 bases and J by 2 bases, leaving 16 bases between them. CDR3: CSASSPGTLQETQYF. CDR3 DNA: TGCAGTGCTAGCTCTCCCGGGACGCTACAAGAGACCCAGTACTTC.

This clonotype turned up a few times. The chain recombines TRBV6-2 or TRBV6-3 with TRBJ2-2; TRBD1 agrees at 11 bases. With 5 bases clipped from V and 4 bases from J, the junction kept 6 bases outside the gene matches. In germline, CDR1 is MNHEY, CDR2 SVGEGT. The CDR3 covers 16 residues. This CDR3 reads CASSRTGQGVTGELFF. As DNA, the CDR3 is TGTGCCAGCAGTCGGACGGGACAGGGGGTCACCGGGGAGCTGTTTTTT.

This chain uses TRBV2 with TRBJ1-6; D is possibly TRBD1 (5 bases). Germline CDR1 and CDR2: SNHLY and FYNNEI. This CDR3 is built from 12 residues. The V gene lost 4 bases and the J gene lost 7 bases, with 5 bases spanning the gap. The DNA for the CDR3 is TGTGCCAGCAGTGGACAGAATTCACCCCTCCACTTT. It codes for CASSGQNSPLHF.

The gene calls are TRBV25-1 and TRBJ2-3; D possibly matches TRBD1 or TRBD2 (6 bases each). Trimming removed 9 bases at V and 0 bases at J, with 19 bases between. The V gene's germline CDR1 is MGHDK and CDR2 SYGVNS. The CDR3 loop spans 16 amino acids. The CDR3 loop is CASSPTRGHSTDTQYF. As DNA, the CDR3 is TGTGCCAGTAGCCCCACACGGGGGCACAGCACAGATACGCAGTATTTT.

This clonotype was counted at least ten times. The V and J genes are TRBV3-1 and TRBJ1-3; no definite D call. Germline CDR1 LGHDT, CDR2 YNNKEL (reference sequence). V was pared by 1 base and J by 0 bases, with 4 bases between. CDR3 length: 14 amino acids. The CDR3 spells CASSQGASGNTIYF. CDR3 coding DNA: TGTGCCAGCAGCCAAGGGGCCTCTGGAAACACCATATATTTT.

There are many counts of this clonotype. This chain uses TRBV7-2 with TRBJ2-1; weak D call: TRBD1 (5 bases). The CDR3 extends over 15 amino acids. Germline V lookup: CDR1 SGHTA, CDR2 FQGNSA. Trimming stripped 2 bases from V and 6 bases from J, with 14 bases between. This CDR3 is CASSLMEGHSNEQFF. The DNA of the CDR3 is TGTGCCAGCAGCTTAATGGAAGGACACAGCAATGAGCAGTTCTTC. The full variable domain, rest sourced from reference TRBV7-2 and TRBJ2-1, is GAGVSQSPSNKVTEKGKDVELRCDPISGHTALYWYRQSLGQGLEFLIYFQGNSAPDKSGLPSDRFSAERTGGSVSTLTIQRTQQEDSAVYLCASSLMEGHSNEQFFGPGTRLTVL.

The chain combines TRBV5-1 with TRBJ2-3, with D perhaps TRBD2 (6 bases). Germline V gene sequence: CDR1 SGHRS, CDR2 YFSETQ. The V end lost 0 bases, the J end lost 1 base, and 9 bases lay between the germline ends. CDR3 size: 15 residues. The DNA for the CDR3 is TGCGCCAGCAGCTTGGTCGGGGGAGGCACAGATACGCAGTATTTT. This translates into CASSLVGGGTDTQYF.

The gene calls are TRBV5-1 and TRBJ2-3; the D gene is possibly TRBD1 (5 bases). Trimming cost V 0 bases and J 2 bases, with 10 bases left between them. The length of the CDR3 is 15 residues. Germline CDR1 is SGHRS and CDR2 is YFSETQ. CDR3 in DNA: TGCGCCAGCAGCTTGGCAGGGCAATACACAGATACGCAGTATTTT. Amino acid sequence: CASSLAGQYTDTQYF.

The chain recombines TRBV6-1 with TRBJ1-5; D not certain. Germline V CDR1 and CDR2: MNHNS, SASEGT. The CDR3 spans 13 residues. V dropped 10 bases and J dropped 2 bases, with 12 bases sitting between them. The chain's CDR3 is CATAGFGNQPQHF. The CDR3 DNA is TGTGCCACCGCCGGGTTTGGCAATCAGCCCCAGCATTTT.

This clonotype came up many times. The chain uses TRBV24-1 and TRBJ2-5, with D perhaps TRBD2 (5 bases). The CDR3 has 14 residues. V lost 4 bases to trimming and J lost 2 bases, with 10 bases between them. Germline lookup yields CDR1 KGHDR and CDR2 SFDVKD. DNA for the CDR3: TGTGCCACCAGTGACCGGCGGGTACAAGAGACCCAGTACTTC. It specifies CATSDRRVQETQYF.

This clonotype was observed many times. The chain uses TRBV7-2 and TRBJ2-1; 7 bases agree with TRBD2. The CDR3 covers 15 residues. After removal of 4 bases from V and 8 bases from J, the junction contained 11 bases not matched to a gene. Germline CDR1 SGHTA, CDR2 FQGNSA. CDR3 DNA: TGTGCCAGCAGCTCAAGCTCGCTCGGGAGGTATGAGCAGTTCTTC. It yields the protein CASSSSSLGRYEQFF.

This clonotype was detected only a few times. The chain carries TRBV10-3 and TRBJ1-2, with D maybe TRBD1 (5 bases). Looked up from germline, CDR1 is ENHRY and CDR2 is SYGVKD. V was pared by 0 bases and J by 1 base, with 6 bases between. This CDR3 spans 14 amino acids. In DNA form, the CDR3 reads TGTGCCATCAGTGAGTCGGGGCATAACTATGGCTACACCTTC. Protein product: CAISESGHNYGYTF.

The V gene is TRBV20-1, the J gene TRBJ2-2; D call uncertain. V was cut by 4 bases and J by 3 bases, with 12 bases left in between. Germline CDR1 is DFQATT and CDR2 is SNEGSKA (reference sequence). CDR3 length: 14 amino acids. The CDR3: CSAKGHLDTGELFF. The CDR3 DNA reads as TGCAGTGCTAAAGGGCACTTAGACACCGGGGAGCTGTTTTTT.

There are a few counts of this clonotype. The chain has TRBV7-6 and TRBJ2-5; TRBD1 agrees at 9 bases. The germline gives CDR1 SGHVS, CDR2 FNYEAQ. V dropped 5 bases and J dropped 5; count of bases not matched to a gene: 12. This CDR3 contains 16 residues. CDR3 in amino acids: CASSGYTGGGRETQYF. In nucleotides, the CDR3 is TGTGCCAGCAGCGGTTATACAGGGGGCGGTCGGGAGACCCAGTACTTC.

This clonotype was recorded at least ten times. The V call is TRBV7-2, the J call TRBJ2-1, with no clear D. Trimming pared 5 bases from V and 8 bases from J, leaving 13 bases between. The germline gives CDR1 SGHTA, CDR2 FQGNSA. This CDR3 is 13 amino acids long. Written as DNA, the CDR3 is TGTGCCAGCAGCCCCCCCTTAATATATGAGCAGTTCTTC. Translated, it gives CASSPPLIYEQFF.

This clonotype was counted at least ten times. CDR3 sequence reads: CASSPPGQLTDTQYF. The CDR3 nucleotides are TGTGCCAGCAGCCCTCCGGGACAGTTAACAGATACGCAGTATTTT. This chain links TRBV3-1 with TRBJ2-3; 7 bases are shared with TRBD1. The CDR3 is 15 residues long. Per the germline V gene, CDR1 is LGHDT and CDR2 is YNNKEL (reference sequence). Losses at the gene ends were 4 bases for V and 3 bases for J; bases not matched to a gene: 7.

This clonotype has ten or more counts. DNA for the CDR3: TGTGCCATCATTTGGCAGTTGGACAATGAGCAGTTCTTC. It is translated as CAIIWQLDNEQFF. The chain recombines TRBV10-3 with TRBJ2-1; D gene unclear. The V gene's germline CDR1 is ENHRY and CDR2 SYGVKD. The V end lost 7 bases, the J end lost 5 bases, and 12 bases lay between the germline ends. CDR3 length: 13 residues.